Listed below are T cell receptor beta chains from one sample, sequenced in a study of CD8 T cells in Susac syndrome. TCRdb re-called the immunoSEQ multiplex PCR reads with MiXCR, one entry per CDR3 protein. The profile shows 400,000 or so distinct CDR3 sequences, around 83% of them singletons. Material for sequencing was CD8+ T cells from PBMCs. Source of these receptors: a human donor with multiple sclerosis. CDR3s include the opening cysteine and the closing phenylalanine or tryptophan. D genes are given only for firm matches. Not every row has a clone size; where given, it reads once, few, many or a size class.

j_gene,abundance,v_gene,d_gene,CDR3nt,CDR3aa
TRBJ1-1,-,TRBV4-1,-,TGCGCCAGCAGCCAAGAGGGGAGGGTATGGACTGAAGCTTTCTTT,CASSQEGRVWTEAFF
TRBJ2-7,-,TRBV7-9,TRBD1,TGTGCCAGCAGACCCAGTGATCGGACAGGGGCCTACGAGCAGTACTTC,CASRPSDRTGAYEQYF
TRBJ1-1,-,TRBV7-3,-,TGTGCCAGCAGCTACTACAGTGGGACTGAAGCTTTCTTT,CASSYYSGTEAFF
TRBJ1-1,few,TRBV6-1,-,TGTGCCAGCAGTCCGGGCGCGCTGAACACTGAAGCTTTCTTT,CASSPGALNTEAFF
TRBJ1-5,-,TRBV30,-,TGTGCCTGGAGGGGCGATAGCAATCAGCCCCAGCATTTT,CAWRGDSNQPQHF
TRBJ1-2,-,TRBV5-8,-,TGTGCCAGCAGCTTGTCCCCACAGAACTATGGCTACACCTTC,CASSLSPQNYGYTF
TRBJ2-1,-,TRBV6-1,TRBD2,TGTGCCAGCAGTGGACTAGCGGGGGACTTAGGTGAGCAGTTCTTC,CASSGLAGDLGEQFF
TRBJ2-2,-,TRBV27,-,TGTGCCAGCAGTCCGGACAGTTTGAACACCGGGGAGCTGTTTTTT,CASSPDSLNTGELFF
TRBJ2-3,-,TRBV10-3,-,TGTGCCACTAAAGGGGGGAATTTT,CATKGGNF
TRBJ1-2,-,TRBV19,-,TGTGCCAGTGGTGGTCGGGACACTCCTTTCTATGGCTACACCTTC,CASGGRDTPFYGYTF
TRBJ2-3,-,TRBV19,-,TGTGCCAGTAGTACCACGACGGGATCTAGCACAGATACGCAGTATTTT,CASSTTTGSSTDTQYF
TRBJ2-2,-,TRBV6-7,TRBD2,TGTGCCAGCAGCGCTACTAGCGGGGAGAACGGGGAGCTGTTTTTT,CASSATSGENGELFF
TRBJ1-5,-,TRBV5-1,-,TGCGCCAGCAGCTTGGCCCCGGGACAACTTTGGCCCCAGCATTTT,CASSLAPGQLWPQHF
TRBJ2-2,once,TRBV2,-,TGTGCCAGCGGACAATGGGCCGGGGAGCTGTTTTTT,CASGQWAGELFF
TRBJ1-2,few,TRBV6-5,-,TGTGCCAGCAGTTACACTGGGGTGGACTATGGCTACACCTTC,CASSYTGVDYGYTF
TRBJ2-6,-,TRBV6-1,-,TGTGCCAGCAGTGAAGTGCCGATAGGTGCTGGGGCCAACGTCCTGACTTTC,CASSEVPIGAGANVLTF
TRBJ2-1,-,TRBV29-1,TRBD1,TGCAGCGTTGACTCTGGGACAGAATACAATGAGCAGTTCTTC,CSVDSGTEYNEQFF
TRBJ2-7,few,TRBV7-2,TRBD2,TGTGCCAGCAGCTCGTGGACTAGCGGGAGTTACGAGCAGTACTTC,CASSSWTSGSYEQYF
TRBJ2-7,-,TRBV27,TRBD2,TGTGCCAGCATGGAGGGAGCGGGAGCGGGCGAGCAGTACTTC,CASMEGAGAGEQYF
TRBJ2-1,-,TRBV4-1,-,TGCGCCAGCAGCCAAGTCCAGGGTTCTGAGCAGTTCTTC,CASSQVQGSEQFF
TRBJ2-7,-,TRBV4-1,-,TGCGCCAGCAGCGTGAGGAGACAGGACGGCTACGAGCAGTACTTC,CASSVRRQDGYEQYF
TRBJ2-1,-,TRBV27,-,TGTGCCAGCAGCTTTTCAGGGAGCTACAATGAGCAGTTCTTC,CASSFSGSYNEQFF
TRBJ2-2,-,TRBV24-1,-,TGTGCCACCAGTGCCAGGGCTGGTCCCTATAAGAACACCGGGGAGCTGTTTTTT,CATSARAGPYKNTGELFF
TRBJ2-1,once,TRBV11-2,-,TGTGCCAGCAGCTCATACAGGGTTGATAATGAGCAGTTCTTC,CASSSYRVDNEQFF
TRBJ1-1,once,TRBV9,-,TGTGCCAGCAGCGTAGTCCCTGCAGATGGAGCTTTCTTT,CASSVVPADGAFF
TRBJ2-1,-,TRBV3-1,-,TGTGCCAGCAGCCAAGCGCCTGACTCCTACAATGAGCAGTTCTTC,CASSQAPDSYNEQFF
TRBJ2-7,-,TRBV14,-,TGTGCCAGCAGCCAAGATCTTGTTATCGAGCAGTACTTC,CASSQDLVIEQYF
TRBJ1-4,-,TRBV3-1,TRBD1,TGTGCCAGCAGCCTGGACAGGGGAACTGAACTGTTTTTT,CASSLDRGTELFF
TRBJ2-1,-,TRBV29-1,TRBD1,TGCAGCGCTACCGGGACAGGGGCCCCCAATGAGCAGTTCTTC,CSATGTGAPNEQFF
TRBJ2-4,-,TRBV12-3/TRBV12-4,-,TGTGCCAGCAGTCCGGGGACGGGTGAAGGAGTTCAGTACTTC,CASSPGTGEGVQYF
TRBJ2-1,-,TRBV15,TRBD2,TGTGCCACCAGCAGAGGTTCCAGCGGGGGGACCGCGTCCTACAATGAGCAGTTCTTC,CATSRGSSGGTASYNEQFF
TRBJ2-1,-,TRBV7-9,-,TGTGCCAGCAGCCCTCCCCCGAAGGATGAGCAGTTCTTC,CASSPPPKDEQFF
TRBJ2-1,-,TRBV28,-,TGTGCCAGCACCGGTGTGTACAATGAGCAGTTCTTC,CASTGVYNEQFF
TRBJ1-1,-,TRBV6-6,-,TGTGCCAGTTCGGTCAATGCAGGGCGGAACACTGAAGCTTTCTTT,CASSVNAGRNTEAFF
TRBJ1-5,few,TRBV27,-,TGTGCCAGCAGTTTCAATCAGGGAGCTCAGCCCCAGCATTTT,CASSFNQGAQPQHF
TRBJ1-4,-,TRBV6-5,-,TGTGCCAGCAGGGCCTTCGCAACTAATGAAAAACTGTTTTTT,CASRAFATNEKLFF
TRBJ1-1,few,TRBV19,TRBD1,TGTGCCAGCCGACAGGGGTTGAACACTGAAGCTTTCTTT,CASRQGLNTEAFF
TRBJ1-2,-,TRBV5-1,-,TGCGCCAGCAGCCCAGGACACTCCGGCTCAGATGGCTACACCTTC,CASSPGHSGSDGYTF
TRBJ2-7,-,TRBV10-3,TRBD1,TGTGCCATCAGTGAAGTACAGGGGGAGTACGAGCAGTACTTC,CAISEVQGEYEQYF